Listed here is a single T cell receptor (beta chain). The record originates from a study of blood T cell repertoires in COVID-19. Study-wide context: Researchers got acute and convalescent COVID-19 samples from the United States, Italy and Spain.

Trimming pared 0 bases from V and 5 bases from J, leaving 21 bases between. The CDR3 totals 18 residues. The germline CDR1 and CDR2 sequences are LGHNA and YSLEER. Original data processing: Using reference gene primer amplification, nucleated cell counts were estimated. Generated by immunoSEQ multiplex PCR, the TCRdb table keeps only in-frame clones and is missing some. V and J calls plus clone size are reproduced from that table; the DNA served to infer D and trimming. The sample has some 150,000 clones; roughly 88% are singletons. The sample was peripheral blood. This clonotype was sampled from a woman in her 50s with acute or convalescent COVID-19. The chain combines TRBV4-3 with TRBJ2-3, with D possibly being TRBD2 (7 bases). DNA of the CDR3: TGCGCCAGCAGCCAAGAGGCGGTAGGGGGGGGCCTTAGAGATACGCAGTATTTT. Protein sequence: CASSQEAVGGGLRDTQYF.